The rows below give T cell receptor beta chains drawn from one sample of a study of early T cells in non-severe SARS-CoV-2 infection. TCRdb re-derived calls from the 5' RACE reads in MiXCR, one entry per CDR3 protein. The table records about 100,000 distinct CDR3 sequences, roughly 13% of them present only once. The sequencing sample was made of whole blood. The receptors were gathered from an adult who was a healthcare worker with PCR-confirmed SARS-CoV-2 infection or an uninfected control (not recorded which). The CDR3 runs from the conserved cysteine through the conserved F or W. The order of the fields is clone size, V gene, CDR3 length, D gene, J gene, CDR3 protein, CDR3 DNA. The D gene is left open where the match is weak. Clone size is shown for a subset of rows, as once, few, many or a class of expanded clone.

few	TRBV11-2	14	NA	TRBJ1-1	CASSSNRGGTEAFF	TGTGCCAGCAGCTCCAATCGGGGGGGCACTGAAGCTTTCTTT
once	TRBV29-1	13	TRBD2	TRBJ2-7	CSVVAGEPYEQYF	TGCAGCGTTGTAGCGGGGGAACCCTACGAGCAGTACTTC
many	TRBV18	14	NA	TRBJ2-3	CASSPGADTDTQYF	TGTGCCAGCTCCCCGGGAGCTGACACAGATACGCAGTATTTT
few	TRBV3-1	17	NA	TRBJ2-3	CASSHFPTGTHPDTQYF	TGTGCCAGCAGCCATTTCCCGACCGGGACTCATCCAGATACGCAGTATTTT
NA	TRBV19	14	TRBD1	TRBJ1-4	CASSMGTANEKLFF	TGTGCCAGTAGTATGGGGACAGCTAATGAAAAACTGTTTTTT
many	TRBV20-1	14	NA	TRBJ2-5	CSAGADSYQETQYF	TGCAGTGCTGGAGCCGACAGCTACCAAGAGACCCAGTACTTC
few	TRBV20-1	12	NA	TRBJ2-7	CSARRGSYEQYF	TGCAGTGCTAGACGAGGCTCCTACGAGCAGTACTTC
many	TRBV7-6	14	TRBD1	TRBJ1-1	CASSLRDRFTEAFF	TGTGCCAGCAGCTTAAGGGACAGGTTTACTGAAGCTTTCTTT
NA	TRBV20-1	11	NA	TRBJ1-3	CSATNSDTIYF	TGCAGTGCTACCAATTCAGACACCATATATTTT
many	TRBV11-2	16	NA	TRBJ2-7	CASSLAVGTGLNEQYF	TGTGCCAGCAGCTTAGCCGTCGGAACAGGGTTGAACGAGCAGTACTTC
NA	TRBV3-2	12	NA	TRBJ2-1	CASSQETSGGLF	TGTGCCAGCAGCCAAGAGACTAGCGGGGGACTCTTC
NA	TRBV28	15	NA	TRBJ2-2	CASRSGGTNIKELFF	TGTGCCAGCAGATCCGGCGGGACGAACATCAAGGAGCTGTTTTTT
few	TRBV28	13	NA	TRBJ1-5	CASSPRGRQPQHF	TGTGCCAGCAGTCCCCGGGGACGTCAGCCCCAGCATTTT
NA	TRBV20-1	15	TRBD2	TRBJ2-1	CSARGSGGTYNEQFF	TGCAGTGCTAGAGGAAGCGGGGGGACCTACAATGAGCAGTTCTTC
many	TRBV5-1	14	NA	TRBJ2-2	CASSLDPSTGELFF	TGCGCCAGCAGCTTGGATCCTAGCACCGGGGAGCTGTTTTTT
few	TRBV11-2	13	TRBD1	TRBJ2-7	CASSWDRGREQYF	TGTGCCAGCAGCTGGGACAGGGGGCGTGAGCAGTACTTC
many	TRBV3-1	16	NA	TRBJ2-1	CASSFGGHLSNNEQFF	TGTGCCAGCAGCTTCGGGGGCCATCTGTCCAACAATGAGCAGTTCTTC
many	TRBV11-2	17	TRBD2	TRBJ2-2	CASSRTSGGANTGELFF	TGTGCCAGCAGCCGGACTAGCGGGGGGGCGAACACCGGGGAGCTGTTTTTT
NA	TRBV28	12	NA	TRBJ2-7	CASSFPTYEQYF	TGTGCCAGCAGTTTCCCTACGTACGAGCAGTACTTC
NA	TRBV4-1	24	NA	TRBJ2-2	CASSHVRPDSGAYGTPENTGELFF	TGCGCCAGCAGCCACGTTAGGCCGGACTCAGGGGCCTACGGGACGCCGGAGAACACCGGGGAGCTGTTTTTT
many	TRBV19	13	TRBD1	TRBJ1-2	CASRGDRGSGYTF	TGTGCCAGTAGAGGGGACAGGGGAAGCGGCTACACCTTC
few	TRBV29-1	13	NA	TRBJ2-3	CSVEFTSLDTQYF	TGCAGCGTTGAATTTACCTCCTTAGATACGCAGTATTTT
NA	TRBV15	16	NA	TRBJ1-3	CATSRDQEATGNTIYF	TGTGCCACCAGCAGAGATCAGGAGGCCACTGGAAACACCATATATTTT
few	TRBV2	12	NA	TRBJ2-4	CASSEGPNIQYF	TGTGCCAGCAGTGAAGGCCCGAACATTCAGTACTTC
few	TRBV12-3/TRBV12-4	17	TRBD2	TRBJ2-7	CASSSKGASGVTYEQYF	TGTGCCAGCAGTTCAAAGGGGGCTAGCGGGGTTACCTACGAGCAGTACTTC
few	TRBV20-1	13	NA	TRBJ2-7	CSARGIETYEQYF	TGCAGTGCTAGAGGAATAGAAACCTACGAGCAGTACTTC
NA	TRBV5-5	14	NA	TRBJ2-7	CASASPGDSYEQYF	TGTGCCAGCGCCTCCCCCGGGGACTCCTACGAGCAGTACTTC
many	TRBV15	17	TRBD2	TRBJ2-5	CATSRGGSGGQKETQYF	TGTGCCACCAGCAGAGGGGGTAGCGGGGGCCAAAAAGAGACCCAGTACTTC
NA	TRBV20-1	14	TRBD1	TRBJ1-1	CSARDRVKNTEAFF	TGCAGTGCCCGGGACAGGGTGAAGAACACTGAAGCTTTCTTT
few	TRBV3-1	12	NA	TRBJ2-7	CASSQGWYEQYF	TGTGCCAGCAGCCAAGGGTGGTACGAGCAGTACTTC
few	TRBV24-1	15	NA	TRBJ2-2	CATSDLPQPTGELFF	TGTGCCACCAGTGATTTGCCGCAGCCCACCGGGGAGCTGTTTTTT